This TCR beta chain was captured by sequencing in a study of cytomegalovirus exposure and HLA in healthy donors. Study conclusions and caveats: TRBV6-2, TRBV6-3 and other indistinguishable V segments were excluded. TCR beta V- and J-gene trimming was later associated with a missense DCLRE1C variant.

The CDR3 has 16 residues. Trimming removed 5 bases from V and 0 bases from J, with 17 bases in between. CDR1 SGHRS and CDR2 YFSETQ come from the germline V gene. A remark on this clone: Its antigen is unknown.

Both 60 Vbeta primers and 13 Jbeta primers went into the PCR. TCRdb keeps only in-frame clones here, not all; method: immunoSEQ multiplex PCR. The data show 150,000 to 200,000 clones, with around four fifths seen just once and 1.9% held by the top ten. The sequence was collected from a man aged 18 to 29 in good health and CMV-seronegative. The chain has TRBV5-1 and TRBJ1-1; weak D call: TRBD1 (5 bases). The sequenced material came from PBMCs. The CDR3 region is CASRSTEQELNTEAFF. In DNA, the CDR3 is TGCGCCAGCAGATCGACAGAACAGGAATTGAACACTGAAGCTTTCTTT.